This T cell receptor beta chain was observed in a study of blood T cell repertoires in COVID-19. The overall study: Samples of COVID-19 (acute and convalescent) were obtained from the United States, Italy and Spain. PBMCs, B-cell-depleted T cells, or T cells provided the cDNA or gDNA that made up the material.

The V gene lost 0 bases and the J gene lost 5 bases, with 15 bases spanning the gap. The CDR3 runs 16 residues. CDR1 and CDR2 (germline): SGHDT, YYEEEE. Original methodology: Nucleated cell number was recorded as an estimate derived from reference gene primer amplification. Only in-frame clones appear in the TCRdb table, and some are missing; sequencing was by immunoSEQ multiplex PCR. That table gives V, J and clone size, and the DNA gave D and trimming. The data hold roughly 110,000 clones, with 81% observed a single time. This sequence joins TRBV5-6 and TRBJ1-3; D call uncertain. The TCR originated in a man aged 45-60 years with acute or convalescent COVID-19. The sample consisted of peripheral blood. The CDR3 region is CASSLVGAGIRNTIYF. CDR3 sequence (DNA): TGTGCCAGCAGCTTGGTCGGCGCAGGCATAAGAAACACCATATATTTT.